The subject of this entry is one T cell receptor (beta chain). The source of the sample is a study of blood T cell repertoires in COVID-19. Overall study context: There were acute and convalescent COVID-19 samples, and they came from the United States, Italy and Spain.

In the original workflow: Nucleated cell number was recorded as an estimate derived from reference gene primer amplification. Profiling relied on immunoSEQ multiplex PCR, and the TCRdb table lists in-frame clones only, not all of them. The V and J calls and clone size were taken over from that table, and D and trimming were inferred from the DNA. The table shows fewer than 95,000 clones, with under 85% occurring only once. Trimming stripped 5 bases from V and 6 bases from J, with 11 bases between. The length of the CDR3 is 13 residues. Germline V gene sequence: CDR1 PRHDT, CDR2 FYEKMQ (reference sequence).

The specimen was peripheral blood. This chain connects TRBV13 to TRBJ2-1; possibly TRBD2 for D (6 bases). This sequence originates from a human donor in a cohort sampled during active COVID-19. Written as DNA, the CDR3 is TGTGCCAGCAGCCCCCGGGGAGGCAATGAGCAGTTCTTC. It codes for CASSPRGGNEQFF.